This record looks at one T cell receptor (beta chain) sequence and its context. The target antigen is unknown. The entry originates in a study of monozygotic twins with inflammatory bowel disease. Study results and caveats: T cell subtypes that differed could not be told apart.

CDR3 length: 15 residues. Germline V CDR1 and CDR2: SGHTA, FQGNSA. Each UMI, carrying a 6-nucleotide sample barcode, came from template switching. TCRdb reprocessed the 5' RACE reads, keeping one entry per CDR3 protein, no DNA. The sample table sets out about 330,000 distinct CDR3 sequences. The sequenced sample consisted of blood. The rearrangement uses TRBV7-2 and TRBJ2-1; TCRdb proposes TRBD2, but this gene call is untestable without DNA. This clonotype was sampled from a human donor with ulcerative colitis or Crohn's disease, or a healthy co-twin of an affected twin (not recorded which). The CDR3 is CASSPTGTRDNEQFF.